The 17 T cell receptor beta chains below were found in one sample sequenced in a study of T cell responses to AZD1222 COVID-19 vaccine listed by TCRdb under 2021. The label giving this sample's time point can be read as: baseline before first vaccination. The library was made by the immunoSEQ multiplex PCR assay. TCRdb obtained this table from immuneACCESS and retained in-frame rearrangements with V and J assigned. These tables miss some clones; where compared with another copy, unresolved V genes account for less than half of the shortfall, and the remainder is unexplained. The sample profile shows 90,000 to 140,000 clones; 88% of them were found once. Together, the top ten hold roughly 2.6% of the sample. This specimen consisted of peripheral blood, obtained on day 0 of AZD1222 vaccination. These TCRs come from an adult in good health.

The genes are TRBV7-2 and TRBJ2-2, with 9 bases identical to TRBD2. CDR3 length equals 17 residues. Germline V gene data show CDR1 as SGHTA and CDR2 as FQGNSA. V lost 4 bases to trimming and J lost 4 bases; unmatched junction nucleotides: 10. In nucleotides, the CDR3 is TGTGCCAGCAGCTCCGTAGCGGGAGCTGGGGGCACCGGGGAGCTGTTTTTT. Amino acid sequence: CASSSVAGAGGTGELFF.

The chain employs TRBV19 and TRBJ1-3; a weak D match, TRBD1 (6 bases). V shed 7 bases and J shed 4 bases, with 14 bases lying between them. The CDR3 contains 14 residues. The V gene's germline CDR1 is LNHDA and CDR2 SQIVND (reference sequence). The CDR3 region has the DNA TGTGCCAGTACCACAGGGATAGCGGGAAACACCATATATTTT. Translation: CASTTGIAGNTIYF.

The V and J genes are TRBV21-1 and TRBJ2-7; the table calls TRBD2, which could not be checked here. TRBV21-1 is labeled a pseudogene. CDR3 length equals 14 residues. The CDR3 protein is CASSGRDLPYEQYF. CDR3 nucleotide sequence: TGTGCCAGCAGCGGCCGGGACTTGCCCTACGAGCAGTACTTC.

For the CDR3, the DNA is TGTGCCAGCCGTCCGGGAGTCACAGATACGCAGTATTTT. As protein: CASRPGVTDTQYF. The chain carries TRBV12-3 or TRBV12-4 and TRBJ2-3; D may be TRBD2 (6 bases). This CDR3 contains 13 residues. Trimming cost V 8 bases and J 2 bases, with 11 bases left between them.

The V and J genes are TRBV25-1 and TRBJ1-6, with 10 bases that match TRBD1. From germline, CDR1 is MGHDK and CDR2 SYGVNS. V shed 8 bases and J 3 bases; nucleotides not matched to a gene: 4. The CDR3 has 15 amino acids. In DNA, the CDR3 is TGTGCCAGCCAATGGACAGGGGGCTATAATTCACCCCTCCACTTT. Translation gives CASQWTGGYNSPLHF.

The rearrangement uses TRBV4-2 and TRBJ2-1, with D hard to call. The germline gives CDR1 LGHNA, CDR2 YNFKEQ. The germline V and J ends were trimmed by 0 bases and 4 bases, with 4 bases remaining between them. This CDR3 contains 13 residues. CDR3 sequence reads: CASSQDIYNEQFF. In nucleotides, the CDR3 is TGTGCCAGCAGCCAAGACATATACAATGAGCAGTTCTTC.

The rearrangement links TRBV10-2 to TRBJ1-5, with 7 bases identical to TRBD1. CDR3 length: 13 residues. The germline CDR1 and CDR2 sequences are WSHSY and SAAADI. Unmatched junction bases numbered 12, after V lost 8 bases and J lost 11 bases. CDR3 nucleotide sequence: TGCGCCAGCCGGGACAGCGCCCTGACAGCCCAGCATTTT. Its translation: CASRDSALTAQHF.

The chain couples TRBV5-1 to TRBJ2-3; maybe TRBD2 (6 bases). V lost 4 bases and J 1 base, leaving 10 bases between the germline ends. Germline CDR1 reads SGHRS; CDR2 reads YFSETQ. The CDR3 length is 14 residues. CDR3 in DNA: TGCGCCAGCAGCCGACTAGGCGGCACAGATACGCAGTATTTT. Its protein product is CASSRLGGTDTQYF.

The chain combines TRBV6-6 with TRBJ1-1; D is possibly TRBD1 (6 bases). CDR3 length: 14 amino acids. Germline V gene lookup returns CDR1 MNHNY and CDR2 SVGAGI (reference sequence). Trimming pared 2 bases from V and 5 bases from J, leaving 12 bases between. CDR3 bases: TGTGCCAGCAGTTACGGCGGGGGCCGGACTGAAGCTTTCTTT. The encoded protein is CASSYGGGRTEAFF.

The rearrangement links TRBV5-1 to TRBJ2-1; D may be TRBD1 or TRBD2 (5 bases each). Trimming took off 0 bases at V and 3 bases at J, with 19 bases between the two ends. CDR3 size: 18 residues. Germline V gene lookup returns CDR1 SGHRS and CDR2 YFSETQ. DNA of the CDR3: TGCGCCAGCAGCTTGGCCGGGGCGGAACCGCCCCTCTACAATGAGCAGTTCTTC. This encodes CASSLAGAEPPLYNEQFF. The whole variable domain, filled in from reference TRBV5-1 and TRBJ2-1, reads KAGVTQTPRYLIKTRGQQVTLSCSPISGHRSVSWYQQTPGQGLQFLFEYFSETQRNKGNFPGRFSGRQFSNSRSEMNVSTLELGDSALYLCASSLAGAEPPLYNEQFFGPGTRLTVL.

The rearrangement joins TRBV11-2 to TRBJ2-2, with TRBD2 identical over 13 bases. Germline V lookup: CDR1 SGHAT, CDR2 FQNNGV. Trimming cost V 5 bases and J 5 bases; bases outside gene matches: 8. The CDR3 sequence is 17 residues long. The CDR3 DNA reads as TGTGCCAGCAGCCGGACTAGCGGGGGCTCGGAAACCGGGGAGCTGTTTTTT. Its translation: CASSRTSGGSETGELFF. The full variable domain, rest sourced from reference TRBV11-2 and TRBJ2-2, is EAGVAQSPRYKIIEKRQSVAFWCNPISGHATLYWYQQILGQGPKLLIQFQNNGVVDDSQLPKDRFSAERLKGVDSTLKIQPAKLEDSAVYLCASSRTSGGSETGELFFGEGSRLTVL.

This chain uses TRBV5-4 with TRBJ1-2; tentative D call: TRBD1 (5 bases). V lost 1 base and J lost 5, with 9 bases in between. Germline lookup yields CDR1 SGHNT and CDR2 YYREEE (reference sequence). The CDR3 is 13 residues long. CDR3 DNA: TGTGCCAGCAGCTTGACAGGCCCATATGGCTACACCTTC. Translated: CASSLTGPYGYTF.

The chain carries TRBV27 and TRBJ1-6; 8 nucleotides agree with TRBD1. The CDR3 consists of 14 residues. CDR1 and CDR2 (germline): MNHEY, SMNVEV (reference sequence). J was trimmed by 7 bases and V by 8 bases; bases with no gene match: 7. In DNA form, the CDR3 reads TGTGCCAGCGGGGGGGACAGGTCGAATTCACCCCTCCACTTT. The encoded protein is CASGGDRSNSPLHF.

The chain has TRBV9 and TRBJ1-1; D uncertain. V lost 4 bases and J lost 1, with 8 bases in between. The CDR3 runs to 13 residues. The germline CDR1 and CDR2 sequences are SGDLS and YYNGEE. CDR3 DNA sequence: TGTGCCAGCAGCCCAACAGCGAACACTGAAGCTTTCTTT. It encodes CASSPTANTEAFF.

The J gene is TRBJ2-7, the V gene TRBV7-9; no reliable D call. Germline V gene sequence: CDR1 SEHNR, CDR2 FQNEAQ (reference sequence). This CDR3 region has 14 residues. Trimming shortened V by 11 bases and J by 4 bases, and 21 bases separated the two germline ends. This chain's CDR3 is CAGTPGPLPYEQYF. The DNA of the CDR3 is TGTGCCGGAACCCCGGGCCCCCTTCCGTACGAGCAGTACTTC.

This rearrangement joins TRBV6-1 to TRBJ2-7; D gene ambiguous. Trimming pared 1 base from V and 3 bases from J, leaving 13 bases between. This CDR3 spans 15 amino acids. CDR1 is MNHNS, CDR2 SASEGT, per germline. In DNA, the CDR3 is TGTGCCAGCAGTGAAGGTATGGCGGATCACTACGAGCAGTACTTC. This codes for CASSEGMADHYEQYF.

This clone has only one observation. The V and J genes are TRBV5-4 and TRBJ1-2; TRBD1 is a possible D gene (6 bases). CDR1 SGHNT and CDR2 YYREEE come from the germline V gene (reference sequence). The CDR3 sequence is 14 residues long. V lost 1 base and J 7 bases, leaving 14 bases between the germline ends. The CDR3 here is CASSLQTKGGGYTF. In DNA, the CDR3 is TGTGCCAGCAGCTTGCAGACAAAGGGGGGTGGCTACACCTTC.